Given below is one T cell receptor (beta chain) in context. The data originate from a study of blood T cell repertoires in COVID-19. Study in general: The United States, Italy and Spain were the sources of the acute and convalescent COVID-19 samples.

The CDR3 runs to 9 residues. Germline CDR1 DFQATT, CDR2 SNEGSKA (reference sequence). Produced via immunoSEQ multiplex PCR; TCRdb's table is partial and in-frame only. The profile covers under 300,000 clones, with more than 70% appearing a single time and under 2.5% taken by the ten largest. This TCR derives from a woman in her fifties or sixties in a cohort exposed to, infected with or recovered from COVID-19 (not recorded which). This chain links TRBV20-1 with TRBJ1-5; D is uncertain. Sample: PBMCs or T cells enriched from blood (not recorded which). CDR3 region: CIGGKPQHF. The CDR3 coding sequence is TGCATTGGAGGGAAGCCCCAGCATTTT.